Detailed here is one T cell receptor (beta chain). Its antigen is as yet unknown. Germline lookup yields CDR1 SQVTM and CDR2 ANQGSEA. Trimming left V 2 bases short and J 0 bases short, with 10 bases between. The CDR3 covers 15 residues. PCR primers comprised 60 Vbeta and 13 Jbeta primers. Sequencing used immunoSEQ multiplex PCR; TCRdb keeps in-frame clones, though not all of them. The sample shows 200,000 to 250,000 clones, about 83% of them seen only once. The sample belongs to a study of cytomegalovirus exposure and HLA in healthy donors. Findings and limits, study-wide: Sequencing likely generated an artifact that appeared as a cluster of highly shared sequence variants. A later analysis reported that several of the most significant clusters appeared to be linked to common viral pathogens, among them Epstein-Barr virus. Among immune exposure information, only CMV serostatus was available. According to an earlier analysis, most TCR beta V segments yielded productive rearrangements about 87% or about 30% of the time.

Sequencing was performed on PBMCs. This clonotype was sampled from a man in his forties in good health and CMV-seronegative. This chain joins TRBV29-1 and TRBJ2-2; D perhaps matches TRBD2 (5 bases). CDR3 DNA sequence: TGCAGCGTTGAATTGGCGGGCTCGAACACCGGGGAGCTGTTTTTT. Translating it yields CSVELAGSNTGELFF.